This T cell receptor (beta chain) was documented in a study of cytomegalovirus exposure and HLA in healthy donors. The PCR employed 60 Vbeta primers together with 13 Jbeta primers. Measured with immunoSEQ multiplex PCR; TCRdb has only the in-frame clones, and not every one. The table lists more than 95,000 clones, about three quarters of them singletons, with less than 15% in the top ten. The TCR sequence derives from a woman aged 55-70 years in good health and CMV-seropositive. The sequencing sample was made of PBMCs.

The CDR3: CASRVMGLAGEQYF. The CDR3 bases are TGTGCCAGCAGGGTTATGGGACTTGCGGGCGAGCAGTACTTC. The chain couples TRBV28 to TRBJ2-7; D possibly corresponds to TRBD2 (6 bases). In germline, CDR1 is MDHEN, CDR2 SYDVKM. The CDR3 runs 14 residues. The V and J ends lost 6 bases and 6 bases respectively, with 18 bases between them.